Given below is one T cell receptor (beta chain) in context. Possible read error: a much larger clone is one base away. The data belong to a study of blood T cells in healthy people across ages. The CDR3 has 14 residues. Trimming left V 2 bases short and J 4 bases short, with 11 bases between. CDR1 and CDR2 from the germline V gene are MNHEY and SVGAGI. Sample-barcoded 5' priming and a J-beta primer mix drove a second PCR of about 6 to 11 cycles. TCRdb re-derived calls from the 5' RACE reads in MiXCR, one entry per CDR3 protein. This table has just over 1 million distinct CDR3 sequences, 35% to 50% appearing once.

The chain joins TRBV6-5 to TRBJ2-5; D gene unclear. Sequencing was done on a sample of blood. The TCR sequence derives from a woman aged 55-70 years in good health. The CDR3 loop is CASSYALGRETQYF. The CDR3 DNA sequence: TGTGCCAGCAGTTACGCGCTAGGCCGAGAGACCCAGTACTTC.